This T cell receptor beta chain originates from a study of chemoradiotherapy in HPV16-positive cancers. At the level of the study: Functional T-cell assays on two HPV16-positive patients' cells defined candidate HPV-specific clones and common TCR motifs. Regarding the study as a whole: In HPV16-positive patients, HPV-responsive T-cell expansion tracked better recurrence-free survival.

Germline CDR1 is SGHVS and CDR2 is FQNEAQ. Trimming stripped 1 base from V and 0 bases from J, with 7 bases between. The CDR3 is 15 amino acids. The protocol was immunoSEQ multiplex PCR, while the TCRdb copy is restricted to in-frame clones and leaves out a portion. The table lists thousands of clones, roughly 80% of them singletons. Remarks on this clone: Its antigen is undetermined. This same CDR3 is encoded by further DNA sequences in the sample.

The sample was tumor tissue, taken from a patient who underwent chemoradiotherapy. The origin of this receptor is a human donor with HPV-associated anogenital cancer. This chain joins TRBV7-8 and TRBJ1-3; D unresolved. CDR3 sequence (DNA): TGTGCCAGCAGCTTAGGGGTTAGCTCTGGAAACACCATATATTTT. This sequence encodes CASSLGVSSGNTIYF.